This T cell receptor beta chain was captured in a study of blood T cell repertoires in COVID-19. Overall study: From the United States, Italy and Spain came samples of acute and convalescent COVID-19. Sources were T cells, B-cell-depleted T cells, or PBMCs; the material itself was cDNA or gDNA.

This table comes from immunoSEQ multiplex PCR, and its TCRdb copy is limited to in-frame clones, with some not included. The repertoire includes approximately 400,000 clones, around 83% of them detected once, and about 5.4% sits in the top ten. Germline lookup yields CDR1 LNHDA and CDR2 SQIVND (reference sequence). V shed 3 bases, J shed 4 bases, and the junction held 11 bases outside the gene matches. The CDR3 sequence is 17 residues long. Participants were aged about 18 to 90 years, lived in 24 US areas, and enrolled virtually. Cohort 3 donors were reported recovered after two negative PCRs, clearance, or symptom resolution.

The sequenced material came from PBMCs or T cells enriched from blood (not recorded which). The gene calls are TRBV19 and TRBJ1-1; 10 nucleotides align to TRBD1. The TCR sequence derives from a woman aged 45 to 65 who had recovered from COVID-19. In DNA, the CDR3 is TGTGCCAGTAGTATGATCTTCGACAGGGGGCAACGCACTGAAGCTTTCTTT. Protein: CASSMIFDRGQRTEAFF.